This T cell receptor (beta chain) was sequenced during a study of cytomegalovirus exposure and HLA in healthy donors (dated by TCRdb to between 2016 and 2019). About the study as a whole: An earlier analysis of several hundred of the donors reported 250 to 300 Gb of sequence data and some 100 million unique TCR beta sequences from 150 million to 200 million T cells. An early release covering about 600 HLA-typed donors comprised approximately 290 gigabases of sequencing data and around 80 million unique TCR sequences. Of the 300 to 500 genotyped donors, 70% to 90% were placed in the genetic ancestry cluster associated with self-reported Caucasian donors. The study was designed to test whether signatures of past pathogen exposure could be identified by cataloging public T cell receptors. The study profiled the T cell repertoires of hundreds of subjects by immunosequencing and related them to cytomegalovirus serostatus. In addition to the first cohort of roughly 700 subjects, a separate validation cohort of under 150 different subjects was used. The study combined high-throughput TCR immunosequencing, statistical association of individual TCRs with disease status, and machine learning to predict cytomegalovirus infection status. A later analysis re-analyzed previously published TCR beta repertoires from about 730 donors and added high-resolution HLA genotyping to study TCR occurrence patterns. In the later analysis, no new phenotypic data were used to find candidate immune exposures; instead, reliance was placed on TCR beta sequences and their occurrence across donors. In an earlier analysis of several hundred of the donors, high-throughput TCR beta sequencing was used to judge whether each TCR beta V gene segment behaved as functional or pseudogenic. Donor age, sex, ethnicity and CMV serostatus were compiled together with the repertoire data. A later genetic analysis used genome-wide SNP genotypes for about 60% of the roughly 700 donors, treating that subset as a discovery cohort. Every repertoire in the discovery cohort had been generated on one and the same sequencing platform. Both class I and class II loci were covered by HLA typing, at four-digit resolution. The number of typed donors differed by locus: about 620-630 for A, B, C, DRB1 and DQB1; 522 for DQA1; 606 for DPA1; and 450 to 480 for DPB1. Four or five DR-DQ haplotypes were handled as single units for association and clustering because linkage in the cohort was strong. Across some 400 genotyped donors of the cohort, an average of about 240,000 unique TCR beta nucleotide sequences per donor were sequenced, and approximately 17% of those sequences were non-productive.

General study outcomes and caveats: Linkage disequilibrium might explain the correlated functional status among segregating V segments, but an unknown experimental factor could not be ruled out. A group of highly shared sequence variants was considered likely to be a technical artifact of the sequencing pipeline. A further reported finding was that TCR beta sequences accurately predicted the HLA-A and HLA-B alleles for most subjects in the first cohort. In a later analysis, most CMV-associated TCR beta chains were found to appear HLA-restricted, with HLA associations seemingly driven largely by CMV exposure. A later analysis reported that several top co-occurrence clusters appeared linked to parvovirus B19, influenza, CMV and Epstein-Barr virus. Most TCR sequences were observed very rarely across donors, whereas some public TCRs were present in many individuals. In both the original and validation cohorts, the classifier was reported to diagnose cytomegalovirus status with high specificity and sensitivity. This cohort had only TCR beta chains sequenced, and the lack of alpha or paired-chain data limited which features could be detected. V-gene and J-gene trimming of TCR beta chains was associated with a missense DCLRE1C variant in a later genetic analysis, and the association was replicated in an independent cohort. In vitro tests confirmed that a few of the cytomegalovirus-associated TCR beta chains recognize cytomegalovirus antigens. For the cohort, immune exposure information was limited to CMV serostatus. In a later analysis, the rate of TCR association differed among HLA loci, with DRB1 alleles having the most associated TCRs and HLA-C alleles having the fewest. Some IMGT-functional V segments, including TRBV6-2 and TRBV6-3, could not be distinguished by the 87-base-pair reads and were therefore excluded. Compared with equally common non-associated chains, HLA-associated TCR beta chains in a later analysis were more clonally expanded and had lower generation probabilities. Roughly uniform sequencing depth across donors was assumed in presence/absence analyses, although this assumption may not hold. An earlier analysis of 587 of the donors showed that most TCR beta V segments appeared in productive rearrangements either about 87% or about 30% of the time, which broadly matched IMGT annotations. The study gave a list of 150 to 200 TCR beta chains associated with cytomegalovirus. Compared with the roughly 720-donor mean, donors in an Asian-associated ancestry cluster had fewer N-insertions in productive TCRs, according to a later genetic analysis. About 17 rarely observed V segments, including chromosome 9 orphons, were excluded from the earlier analysis of several hundred of the donors because counts were too low. The authors suggested that the approach could potentially be extended to other disease states and immunological phenotypes. In a later analysis, over 15,000 TCR beta sequences were associated with specific HLA alleles at a false discovery rate of 0.05. Because some donors lacked HLA typing at each locus, the association tests relied only on the typed subset. Strong co-occurrence of HLA alleles, especially DR and DQ, made assigning TCR associations to individual alleles difficult.

This clone was recorded a few times. What antigen it recognizes has not been identified. No qualities accompany the bases; no much larger clone lies one base away. CDR1 and CDR2, per the germline V gene, are LGHNA and YNFKEQ. After removal of 4 bases from V and 7 bases from J, the junction retains 4 bases not matched to a gene. The CDR3 contains 13 residues, cysteine and phenylalanine counted. Only CDR3 DNA remains: 39 bases, in frame from the first base. In total, roughly 710 healthy bone marrow donors made up the cohort. Cohort members were all nominally healthy when sampled, although unrecorded immune exposures were likely present. The donor tested CMV seronegative, placing the donor among the roughly 350 seronegative members of the cohort. A peripheral blood sample was provided by each donor, and peripheral blood mononuclear cells were used for TCR beta sequencing. The Qiagen DNeasy Blood Extraction Kit was used to extract genomic DNA from the blood cell samples.

The method was the immunoSEQ multiplex PCR assay. For the multiplex PCR, a mixture combining 60 forward primers for TCR Vbeta segments and 13 reverse primers for TCR Jbeta segments was used. A multiplex PCR assay on genomic DNA amplified the CDR3 region of rearranged TCR beta genes. Amplified TCR beta libraries were sequenced as 87-base-pair reads on the Illumina HiSeq System. For the original study's pipeline: In a later analysis, tens of millions of unique TCR beta chains were counted across the approximately 670 repertoires, and approximately 11 million of these chains were shared by at least two donors. Raw reads were error-corrected and collapsed into unique sequences with a nearest-neighbor algorithm that merged closely related sequences to remove PCR and sequencing errors. To assign V, D and J gene segments, CDR3 sequences were aligned to IMGT reference sequences. Each retained sequence needed at least a six-nucleotide match to both a V gene segment and a J gene segment. A rearrangement counted as productive if the CDR3 had no stop codons and remained in frame with V and J, and every other rearrangement counted as non-productive. CDR3 was defined according to IMGT convention as the region running from the second conserved V-encoded cysteine to the conserved J-encoded phenylalanine. The earlier analysis of some 550 of the donors excluded any sequence lacking an unambiguous match to a single V gene segment. In an earlier analysis of several hundred of the donors, V segments were called functional above 56.7% productive rearrangements and were called segregating when the between-donor standard deviation exceeded 5%. To diagnose cytomegalovirus status from the catalog of TCR beta chain sequences, a statistical classification framework was built. V and J gene assignment, in a later analysis, came from comparing TCR nucleotide sequences with IMGT/GENE-DB human TR gene sequences. In a later analysis, CDR3 sequences and most-parsimonious VDJ recombination scenarios were assigned using the TCRdist pipeline. In a later analysis, each TCR beta chain was defined by its CDR3 amino acid sequence together with its V-gene family, and reads lacking a unique V-gene family were excluded. In a later analysis, around 650 highly shared, low-generation-probability nucleotide sequences were removed to address suspected cross-contamination and a sequencing artifact. A later analysis calculated a clonal expansion index for each public chain from normalized within-repertoire ranks of inferred template counts. A later analysis computed generation probabilities with a VDJ recombination model fitted to out-of-frame rearrangements, and checked the results against IGoR. In a later analysis, TCR-TCR, TCR-HLA and TCR-CMV co-occurrence was scored with hypergeometric tests, and a repertoire-size bias correction was applied to TCR pairs. To estimate false discovery rates, a later analysis permuted the HLA or CMV assignments 20 times. In a later analysis, co-occurring TCRs were grouped using DBSCAN, and TCRdist sequence similarity was added for clustering within HLA-allele-positive subsets. For co-occurrence clustering, repertoires with fewer than 30,000 or more than 120,000 public chains were excluded, along with five repertoires with anomalous nucleotide sharing. The source is immuneACCESS, and TCRdb retained only in-frame sequences with V and J called. Part of the clones is not carried over; for the studies checked, unresolved V genes explain less than half of this, and the remainder is unexplained. The V and J calls and the clone size are those of that table, but D and trimming were determined from the DNA. For this sample the table gives around 190,000 clones, of which over 65% were detected only once. The top ten clones comprise 2.9% of the sample.

This receptor was obtained from a woman aged 25 to 39 in good health and CMV-seronegative. Recombination linked TRBV4-2 to TRBJ2-1, with 7 bases aligning to TRBD2. The sequenced sample was PBMCs. The nucleotides read TGTGCCAGCAGCCGCCCCGGGAGGAATGAGCAGTTCTTC. This translates into CASSRPGRNEQFF.